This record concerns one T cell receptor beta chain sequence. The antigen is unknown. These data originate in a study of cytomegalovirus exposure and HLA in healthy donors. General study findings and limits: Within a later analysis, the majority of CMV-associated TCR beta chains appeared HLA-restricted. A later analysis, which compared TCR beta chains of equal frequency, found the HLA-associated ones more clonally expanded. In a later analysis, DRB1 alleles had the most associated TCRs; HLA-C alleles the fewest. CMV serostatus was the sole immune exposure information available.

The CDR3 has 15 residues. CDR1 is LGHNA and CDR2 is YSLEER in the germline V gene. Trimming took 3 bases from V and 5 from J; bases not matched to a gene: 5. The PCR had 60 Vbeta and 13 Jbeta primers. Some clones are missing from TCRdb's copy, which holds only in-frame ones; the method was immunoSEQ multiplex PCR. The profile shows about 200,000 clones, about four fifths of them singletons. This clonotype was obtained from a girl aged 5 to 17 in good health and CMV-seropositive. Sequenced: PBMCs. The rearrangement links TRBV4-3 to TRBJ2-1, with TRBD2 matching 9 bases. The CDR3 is CASSHPLAGDNEQFF. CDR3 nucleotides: TGCGCCAGCAGCCACCCACTAGCGGGCGACAATGAGCAGTTCTTC.